Below, one TCR beta chain is given with its context. This record belongs to a study of shared clonotypes between healthy human individuals. This table comes from immunoSEQ multiplex PCR, and its TCRdb copy is limited to in-frame clones, with some not included. There are approximately 2.1 million clones in the sample; over 85% occur only once, and about 0.39% lies in the top ten. V was trimmed by 1 base and J by 9 bases, leaving 13 bases between them. CDR1 and CDR2 from the germline V gene are SGHAT and FQNNGV. The CDR3 sequence is 15 residues long. The genes are TRBV11-2 and TRBJ1-6; D remains ambiguous. The source material was naive CD4+ T cells from PBMCs. Subset: CD45RA+ positively selected. The receptor's source is a man aged 18-30 years in good health. Some clones in this sample may be carry-over from other donors' samples. The chain's CDR3 is CASSLATTVGSPLHF. The CDR3 nucleotides are TGTGCCAGCAGCTTAGCGACCACGGTTGGTTCACCCCTCCACTTT.